This T cell receptor beta chain appears in the sequencing data of a study of shared clonotypes between healthy human individuals. This clone was found once. In the authors' workflow: As immunoSEQ supplied junction-only sequences (without quality scores), filtering differed. TCRdb's copy holds only in-frame clones and misses some; the assay was immunoSEQ multiplex PCR. That table supplies the V and J calls and clone size; D and trimming were determined from the DNA. The sample carries hundreds of thousands of clones, around 96% recorded once. From germline, CDR1 is SEHNR and CDR2 FQNEAQ (reference sequence). The CDR3 covers 14 residues. V gave up 4 bases and J gave up 2 bases, with 12 bases separating them. CD8 cells regarded as naive lacked CD45RO, were positively chosen for CCR7, and omitted terminally differentiated effector memory CD45RA+ cells.

V is TRBV7-9 and J is TRBJ2-7; D might be TRBD1 (6 bases). The sample comprised naive CD8+ T cells sorted from blood. The sequence derives from a woman in her 30s in good health. The CDR3 nucleotides are TGTGCCAGCAGCTATATGGGGGCCCCCTACGAGCAGTACTTC. Its translation is CASSYMGAPYEQYF. The full variable domain, its missing parts supplied by reference TRBV7-9 and TRBJ2-7, is DTGVSQNPRHKITKRGQNVTFRCDPISEHNRLYWYRQTLGQGPEFLTYFQNEAQLEKSRLLSDRFSAERPKGSFSTLEIQRTEQGDSAMYLCASSYMGAPYEQYFGPGTRLTVT.